Presented here are 10 T cell receptor beta chains from one specimen sequenced in a study of blood T cell repertoires in COVID-19 (dated by TCRdb to between 2020 and 2021). The method was the immunoSEQ multiplex PCR assay. What TCRdb holds here is the immuneACCESS table cut down to in-frame rearrangements. Part of the clones is not present; checked against another copy, under half of the missing clones reflect an unresolved V gene, and the others are unexplained. The sample records approximately 210,000 clones, roughly nine tenths of which are singletons. Jointly, the top ten make up 0.6% to 1% of the sample. Material for sequencing was peripheral blood. Receptor source: a woman aged 65 to 85 with acute or convalescent COVID-19.

The chain employs TRBV3-1 (or the pseudogene TRBV3-2) and TRBJ1-6; TRBD1 matches at 7 bases. Germline loops: CDR1 LGHDT, CDR2 YNNKEL (reference sequence). CDR3 length: 17 residues. The J segment lost 9 bases and the V segment lost 2 bases, leaving 13 bases of the junction unmatched. The CDR3 sequence: CASSQPVRGNGISPLHF. CDR3 bases: TGTGCCAGCAGCCAACCCGTCAGGGGGAACGGGATTTCACCCCTCCACTTT.

The V and J genes are TRBV5-1 and TRBJ1-1, with 10 nucleotides matching TRBD1. CDR3 length: 17 residues. The V and J ends lost 4 bases and 1 base, in that order; junction bases with no gene match: 10. Germline CDR1 reads SGHRS; CDR2 reads YFSETQ. CDR3 region: CASSPRRDRGTNTEAFF. The CDR3, as DNA: TGCGCCAGCAGCCCTCGCCGGGACAGGGGTACGAACACTGAAGCTTTCTTT.

In this sample, this clone turned up once. V gene TRBV11-3 combines with J gene TRBJ2-5; 8 nucleotides align to TRBD2. V was clipped by 0 bases and J by 2 bases; unmatched bases: 8. Germline V gene sequence: CDR1 SGHNT, CDR2 YENEEA. CDR3 size: 17 residues. This chain's CDR3 is CASSLDTSPGGQETQYF. The CDR3 DNA follows: TGTGCCAGCAGCTTAGATACTTCTCCGGGGGGGCAAGAGACCCAGTACTTC. The complete variable domain, with remaining parts taken from reference TRBV11-3 and TRBJ2-5, reads EAGVVQSPRYKIIEKKQPVAFWCNPISGHNTLYWYLQNLGQGPELLIRYENEEAVDDSQLPKDRFSAERLKGVDSTLKIQPAELGDSAVYLCASSLDTSPGGQETQYFGPGTRLLVL.

This clone is a singleton in its sample. The chain employs TRBV5-4 and TRBJ2-2, with TRBD2 matching 16 bases. The ends lost 3 bases at V and 0 bases at J; junction bases unmatched: 8. The CDR3 loop spans 20 amino acids. Germline V gene data show CDR1 as SGHNT and CDR2 as YYREEE (reference sequence). The CDR3 region has the DNA TGTGCCAGCAGCTCTCCCGGGACTAGCGGGAGGGCTGCGAACACCGGGGAGCTGTTTTTT. The encoded protein is CASSSPGTSGRAANTGELFF.

This clone has just one count. The V and J genes are TRBV6-1 and TRBJ2-1, with 10 positions matching TRBD1. V lost 4 bases, J lost 3 bases, and 12 bases stayed unmatched. The CDR3 has 18 residues. Per germline, CDR1 MNHNS and CDR2 SASEGT. For the CDR3, the DNA is TGTGCCAGCAGTGCAAACGGGCGACAGGGGGCTTTCTACAATGAGCAGTTCTTC. Residues: CASSANGRQGAFYNEQFF.

The V and J genes are TRBV12-3 or TRBV12-4 and TRBJ1-1; weak D call: TRBD1 (6 bases). Trimming took 5 bases from V and 10 from J, leaving 11 bases between them. CDR3 length: 11 residues. DNA for the CDR3: TGTGCCAGCAGTCTCAGAGGGGGAGCTTTCTTT. Translating it yields CASSLRGGAFF.

This chain connects TRBV5-4 to TRBJ2-2, with D maybe TRBD1 (6 bases). The V gene lost 0 bases and the J gene lost 1 base, with 7 bases spanning the gap. The germline CDR1 and CDR2 sequences are SGHNT and YYREEE (reference sequence). This CDR3 is 15 amino acids long. Here the CDR3 DNA reads TGTGCCAGCAGCTTGGGGACAGTGAACACCGGGGAGCTGTTTTTT. Its translation is CASSLGTVNTGELFF.

This chain joins TRBV28 and TRBJ2-2; 8 nucleotides agree with TRBD2. This CDR3 region has 15 residues. V lost 4 bases, J lost 5 bases, and 6 bases stayed unmatched. Germline-derived CDR1 and CDR2 are MDHEN and SYDVKM. The CDR3 DNA follows: TGTGCCAGCAGTTCGGGAGGGCCGGGGACCGGGGAGCTGTTTTTT. This codes for CASSSGGPGTGELFF.

The rearrangement uses TRBV29-1 and TRBJ1-2; D gene unclear. Trimming took off 2 bases at V and 3 bases at J, with 7 bases between the two ends. The CDR3 is 12 residues long. Germline V gene data show CDR1 as SQVTM and CDR2 as ANQGSEA. DNA for the CDR3: TGCAGCGTTGAACCAGGTCACTATGGCTACACCTTC. It yields the protein CSVEPGHYGYTF. Supplemented by reference TRBV29-1 and TRBJ1-2, the full variable domain reads SAVISQKPSRDICQRGTSLTIQCQVDSQVTMMFWYRQQPGQSLTLIATANQGSEATYESGFVIDKFPISRPNLTFSTLTVSNMSPEDSSIYLCSVEPGHYGYTFGSGTRLTVV.

The DNA for the CDR3 is TGCAGCGTAGGACAGTTCCTTAACACTGAAGCTTTCTTT. Translated, it gives CSVGQFLNTEAFF. This sequence joins TRBV29-1 and TRBJ1-1; D may be TRBD1 (6 bases). V was clipped by 6 bases and J by 2 bases, with 13 bases between them. Looked up from germline, CDR1 is SQVTM and CDR2 is ANQGSEA. The CDR3 is made up of 13 amino acids.